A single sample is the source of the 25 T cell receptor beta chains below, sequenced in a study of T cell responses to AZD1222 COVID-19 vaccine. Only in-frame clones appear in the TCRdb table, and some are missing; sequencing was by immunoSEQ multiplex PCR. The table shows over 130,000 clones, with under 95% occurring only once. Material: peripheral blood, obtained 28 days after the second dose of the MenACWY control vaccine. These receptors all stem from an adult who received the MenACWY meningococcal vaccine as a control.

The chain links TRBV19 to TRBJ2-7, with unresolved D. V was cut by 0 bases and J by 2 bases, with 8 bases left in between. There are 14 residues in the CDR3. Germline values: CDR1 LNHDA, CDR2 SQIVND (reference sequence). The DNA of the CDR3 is TGTGCCAGTAGTATAGAGGTCTCTACCTACGAGCAGTACTTC. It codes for CASSIEVSTYEQYF.

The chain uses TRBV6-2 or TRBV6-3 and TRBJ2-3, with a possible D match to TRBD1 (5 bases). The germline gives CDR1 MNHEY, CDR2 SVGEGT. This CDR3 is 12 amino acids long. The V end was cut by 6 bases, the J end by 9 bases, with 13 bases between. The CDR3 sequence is CASSQGDVTQYF. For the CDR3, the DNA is TGTGCCAGCAGCCAAGGGGATGTCACGCAGTATTTT.

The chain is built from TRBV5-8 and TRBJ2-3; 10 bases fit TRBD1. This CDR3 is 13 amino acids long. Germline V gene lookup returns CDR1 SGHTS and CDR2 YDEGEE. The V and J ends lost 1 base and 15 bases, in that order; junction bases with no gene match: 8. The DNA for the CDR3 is TGTGCCAGCAGCTTGATGGGACAGGGGTTTTCATATTTT. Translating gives CASSLMGQGFSYF.

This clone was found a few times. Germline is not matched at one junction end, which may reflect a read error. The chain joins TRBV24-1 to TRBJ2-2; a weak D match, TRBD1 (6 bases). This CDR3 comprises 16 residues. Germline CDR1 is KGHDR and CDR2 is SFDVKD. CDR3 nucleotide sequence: TGTGCCACCAGTGGTTTGGGACACTTAAACACCGGGGAGCTGTTTTTT. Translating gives CATSGLGHLNTGELFF.

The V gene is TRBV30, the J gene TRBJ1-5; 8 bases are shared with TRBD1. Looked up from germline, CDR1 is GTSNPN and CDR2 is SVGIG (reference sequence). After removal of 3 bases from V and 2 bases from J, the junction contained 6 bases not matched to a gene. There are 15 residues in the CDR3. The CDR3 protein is CAWRGQGRGNQPQHF. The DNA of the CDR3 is TGTGCCTGGAGAGGACAGGGTCGGGGCAATCAGCCCCAGCATTTT.

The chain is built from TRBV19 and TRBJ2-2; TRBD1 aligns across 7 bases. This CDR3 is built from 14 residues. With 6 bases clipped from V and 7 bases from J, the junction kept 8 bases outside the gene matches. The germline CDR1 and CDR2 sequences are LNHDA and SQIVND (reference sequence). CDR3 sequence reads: CASSRQGPGGELFF. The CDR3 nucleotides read TGTGCCAGTAGCCGACAGGGACCCGGCGGGGAGCTGTTTTTT.

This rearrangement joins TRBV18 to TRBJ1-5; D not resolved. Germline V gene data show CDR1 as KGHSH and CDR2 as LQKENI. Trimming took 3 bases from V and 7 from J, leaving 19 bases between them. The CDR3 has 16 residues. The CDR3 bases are TGTGCCAGCTCACCCGATATGCCTCGGGTCGGGCAGCCCCAGCATTTT. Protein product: CASSPDMPRVGQPQHF. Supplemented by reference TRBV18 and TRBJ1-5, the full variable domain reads NAGVMQNPRHLVRRRGQEARLRCSPMKGHSHVYWYRQLPEEGLKFMVYLQKENIIDESGMPKERFSAEFPKEGPSILRIQQVVRGDSAAYFCASSPDMPRVGQPQHFGDGTRLSIL.

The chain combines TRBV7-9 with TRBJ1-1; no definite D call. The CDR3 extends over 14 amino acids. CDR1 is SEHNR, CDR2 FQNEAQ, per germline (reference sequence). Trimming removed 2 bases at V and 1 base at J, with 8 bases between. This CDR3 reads CASSLKGRNTEAFF. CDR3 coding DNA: TGTGCCAGCAGCTTAAAAGGGCGGAACACTGAAGCTTTCTTT.

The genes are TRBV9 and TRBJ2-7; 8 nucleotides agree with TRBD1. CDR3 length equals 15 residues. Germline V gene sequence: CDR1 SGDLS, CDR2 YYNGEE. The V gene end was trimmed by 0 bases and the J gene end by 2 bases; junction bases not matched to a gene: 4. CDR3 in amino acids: CASSVDGQGTYEQYF. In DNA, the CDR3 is TGTGCCAGCAGCGTAGATGGACAGGGCACCTACGAGCAGTACTTC.

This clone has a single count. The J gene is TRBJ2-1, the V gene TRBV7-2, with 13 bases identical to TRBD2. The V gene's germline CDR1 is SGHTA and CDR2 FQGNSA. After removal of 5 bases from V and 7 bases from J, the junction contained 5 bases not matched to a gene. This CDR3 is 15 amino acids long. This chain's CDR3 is CASSPPGLAGNEQFF. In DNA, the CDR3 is TGTGCCAGCAGCCCACCGGGACTAGCGGGAAATGAGCAGTTCTTC.

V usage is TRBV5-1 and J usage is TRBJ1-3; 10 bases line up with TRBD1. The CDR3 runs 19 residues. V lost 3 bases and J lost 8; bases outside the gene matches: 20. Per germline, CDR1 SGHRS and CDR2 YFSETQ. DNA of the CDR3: TGCGCCAGCAGCTGGAGGTCGGGGGACAGGGGCTATCTCGTCCACACCATATATTTT. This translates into CASSWRSGDRGYLVHTIYF.

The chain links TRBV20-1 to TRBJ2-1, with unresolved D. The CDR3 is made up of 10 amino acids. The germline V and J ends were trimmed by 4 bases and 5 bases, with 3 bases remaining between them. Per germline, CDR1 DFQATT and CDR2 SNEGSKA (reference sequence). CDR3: CSATHNEQFF. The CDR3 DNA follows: TGCAGTGCTACCCACAATGAGCAGTTCTTC.

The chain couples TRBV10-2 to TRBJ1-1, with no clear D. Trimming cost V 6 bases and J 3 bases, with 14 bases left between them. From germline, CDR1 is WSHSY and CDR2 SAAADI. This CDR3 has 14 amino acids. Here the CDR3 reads CASRYPQSDTEAFF. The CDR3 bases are TGCGCCAGCAGATATCCCCAGTCCGACACTGAAGCTTTCTTT.

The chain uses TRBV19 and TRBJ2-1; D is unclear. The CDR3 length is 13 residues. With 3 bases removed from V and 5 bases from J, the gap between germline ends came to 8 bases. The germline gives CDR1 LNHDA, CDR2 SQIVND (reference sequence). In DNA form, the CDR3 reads TGTGCCAGTAGTATTCGTGGGAACAATGAGCAGTTCTTC. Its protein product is CASSIRGNNEQFF.

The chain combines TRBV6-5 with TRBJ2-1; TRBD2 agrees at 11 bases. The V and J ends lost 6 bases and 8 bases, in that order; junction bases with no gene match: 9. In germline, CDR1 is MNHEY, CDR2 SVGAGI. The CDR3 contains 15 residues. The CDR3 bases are TGTGCCAGCAGCAAATATAGCGGGGGGGCGGATGAGCAGTTCTTC. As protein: CASSKYSGGADEQFF.

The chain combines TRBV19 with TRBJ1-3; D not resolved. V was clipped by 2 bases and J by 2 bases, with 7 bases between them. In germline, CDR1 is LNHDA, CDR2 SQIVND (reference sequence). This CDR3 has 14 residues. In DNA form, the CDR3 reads TGTGCCAGTAGTATATCTACAGCTGGAAACACCATATATTTT. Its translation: CASSISTAGNTIYF.

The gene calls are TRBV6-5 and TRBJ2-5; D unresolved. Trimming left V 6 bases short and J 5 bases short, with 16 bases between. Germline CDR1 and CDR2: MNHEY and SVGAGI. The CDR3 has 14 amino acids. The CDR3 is CASSDPLVSETQYF. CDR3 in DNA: TGTGCCAGCAGCGACCCCCTGGTTTCGGAGACCCAGTACTTC.

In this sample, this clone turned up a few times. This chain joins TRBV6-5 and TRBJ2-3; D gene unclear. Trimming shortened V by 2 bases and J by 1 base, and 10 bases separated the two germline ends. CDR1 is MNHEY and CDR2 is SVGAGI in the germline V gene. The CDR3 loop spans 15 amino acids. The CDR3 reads CASSYTAVRTDTQYF. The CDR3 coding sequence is TGTGCCAGCAGTTACACCGCGGTCCGCACAGATACGCAGTATTTT.

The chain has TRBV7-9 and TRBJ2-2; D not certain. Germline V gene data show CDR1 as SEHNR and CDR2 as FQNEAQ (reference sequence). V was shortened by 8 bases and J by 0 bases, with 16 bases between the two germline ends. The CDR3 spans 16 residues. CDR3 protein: CASGISWETNTGELFF. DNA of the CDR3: TGTGCCAGCGGCATTTCGTGGGAAACGAACACCGGGGAGCTGTTTTTT. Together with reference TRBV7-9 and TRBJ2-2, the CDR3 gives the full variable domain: DTGVSQNPRHKITKRGQNVTFRCDPISEHNRLYWYRQTLGQGPEFLTYFQNEAQLEKSRLLSDRFSAERPKGSFSTLEIQRTEQGDSAMYLCASGISWETNTGELFFGEGSRLTVL.

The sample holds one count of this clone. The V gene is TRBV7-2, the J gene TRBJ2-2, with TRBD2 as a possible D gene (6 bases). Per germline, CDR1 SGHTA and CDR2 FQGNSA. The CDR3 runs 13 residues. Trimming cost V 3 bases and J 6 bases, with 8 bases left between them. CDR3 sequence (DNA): TGTGCCAGCAGCTTTAGGGAGGCCGGGGAGCTGTTTTTT. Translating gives CASSFREAGELFF.

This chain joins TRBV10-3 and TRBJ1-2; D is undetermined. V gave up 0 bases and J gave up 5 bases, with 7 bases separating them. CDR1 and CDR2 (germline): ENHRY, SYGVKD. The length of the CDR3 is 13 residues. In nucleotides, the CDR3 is TGTGCCATCAGTGAGTCTGGGGAGTATGGCTACACCTTC. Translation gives CAISESGEYGYTF.

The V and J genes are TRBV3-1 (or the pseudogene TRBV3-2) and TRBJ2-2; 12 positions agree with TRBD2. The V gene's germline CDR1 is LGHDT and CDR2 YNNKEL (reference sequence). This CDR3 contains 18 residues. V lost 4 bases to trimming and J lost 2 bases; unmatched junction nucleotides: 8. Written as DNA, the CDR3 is TGTGCCAGCAGCCCACGACTAGCGGGAGCTACTAACACCGGGGAGCTGTTTTTT. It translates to CASSPRLAGATNTGELFF.

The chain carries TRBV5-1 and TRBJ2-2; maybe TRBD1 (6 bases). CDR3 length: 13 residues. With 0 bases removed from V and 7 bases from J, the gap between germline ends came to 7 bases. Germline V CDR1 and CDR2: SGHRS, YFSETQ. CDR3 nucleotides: TGCGCCAGCAGCTTGGACAGGGTCGGGGAGCTGTTTTTT. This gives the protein CASSLDRVGELFF. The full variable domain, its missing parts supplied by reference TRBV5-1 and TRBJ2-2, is KAGVTQTPRYLIKTRGQQVTLSCSPISGHRSVSWYQQTPGQGLQFLFEYFSETQRNKGNFPGRFSGRQFSNSRSEMNVSTLELGDSALYLCASSLDRVGELFFGEGSRLTVL.

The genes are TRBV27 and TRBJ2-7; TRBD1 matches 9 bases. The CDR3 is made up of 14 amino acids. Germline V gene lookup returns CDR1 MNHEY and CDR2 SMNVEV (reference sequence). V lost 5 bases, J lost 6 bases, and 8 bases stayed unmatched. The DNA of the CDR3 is TGTGCCAGCAGTGCCCGGGACAGGGCCGGCGAGCAGTACTTC. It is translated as CASSARDRAGEQYF.

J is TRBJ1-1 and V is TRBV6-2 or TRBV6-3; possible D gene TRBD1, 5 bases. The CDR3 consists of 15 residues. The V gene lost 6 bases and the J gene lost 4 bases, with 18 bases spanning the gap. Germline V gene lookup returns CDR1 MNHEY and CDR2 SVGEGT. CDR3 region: CASSHTGVRVTEAFF. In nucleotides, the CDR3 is TGTGCCAGCAGCCATACAGGAGTTCGTGTCACTGAAGCTTTCTTT.